This T cell receptor beta chain was sequenced in a study of blood T cell repertoires in COVID-19. Whole-study context: The cDNA or gDNA used as material had been derived from T cells, B-cell-depleted T cells, or PBMCs.

This table comes from immunoSEQ multiplex PCR, and its TCRdb copy is limited to in-frame clones, with some not included. The profile shows around 280,000 clones, around 87% of them singletons. Germline CDR1 is SGHDT and CDR2 is YYEEEE. CDR3 length: 14 amino acids. Trimming took 3 bases from V and 2 from J, leaving 8 bases between them. The sample was peripheral blood. The J gene is TRBJ2-2, the V gene TRBV5-6; no reliable D call. The clonotype originates from a woman between 25 and 40 years old who had recovered from COVID-19. The chain's CDR3 is CASSYQANTGELFF. In nucleotides, the CDR3 is TGTGCCAGCAGCTACCAGGCAAACACCGGGGAGCTGTTTTTT.